This is a list of T cell receptor beta chains from one sample in a study of molecular identifiers for immune sequencing clone quantification. MiXCR was run by TCRdb on the PCR reads, yielding one entry per CDR3 protein. The data contain about 100,000 distinct CDR3 sequences, roughly 38% of them seen just once; the ten biggest clones take up under 5.5%. The sequenced sample was naive CD8+ T cells from blood, with Jurkat cell RNA spiked in. These receptors all come from a human donor in good health. Some libraries in this study had Jurkat cell RNA spiked in. Each CDR3 is given with its conserved first and last residue. D genes are given only for firm matches. Expanded clones get a size class; other rows say once, few or many, or leave the size out.

d_call	clone_size	v_call	j_call	cdr3_aa	cdr3_nt
-	-	TRBV6-2/TRBV6-3	TRBJ2-7	CASSFSIFQGLYEQYF	TGTGCCAGCAGTTTCTCGATATTCCAGGGCCTCTACGAGCAGTACTTC
-	many	TRBV27	TRBJ1-1	CASSLQQYGTEAFF	TGTGCCAGCAGTTTGCAACAGTATGGCACTGAAGCTTTCTTT
-	-	TRBV19	TRBJ2-7	CASRGQSSYEQYF	TGTGCCAGTAGAGGCCAGAGCTCCTACGAGCAGTACTTC
-	-	TRBV28	TRBJ2-7	CASSTDPLDEQYF	TGTGCCAGCAGCACAGACCCCTTAGACGAGCAGTACTTC
TRBD2	-	TRBV5-6	TRBJ2-7	CASSLAAGLEQYF	TGTGCCAGCAGCTTGGCAGCGGGACTCGAGCAGTACTTC
TRBD1	-	TRBV6-6	TRBJ2-7	CATLGDSPYEQYF	TGTGCCACCCTGGGGGACAGTCCCTACGAGCAGTACTTC
-	-	TRBV6-5	TRBJ2-1	CATWMPYNEQFF	TGTGCCACCTGGATGCCCTACAATGAGCAGTTCTTC
-	-	TRBV11-2	TRBJ2-2	CASSPVSYTGELIF	TGTGCCAGCAGCCCGGTCAGTTACACCGGGGAGCTGATTTTT
TRBD2	many	TRBV19	TRBJ2-7	CASSWTSGSGEQYF	TGTGCCAGTAGTTGGACTAGCGGGAGCGGCGAGCAGTACTTC
-	many	TRBV4-2	TRBJ2-7	CASSQPDRSHEQYF	TGTGCCAGCAGCCAGCCAGACAGGTCCCACGAGCAGTACTTC
-	-	TRBV4-2	TRBJ2-7	CASSQTFTGFYEQYF	TGTGCCAGCAGCCAAACCTTTACAGGTTTCTACGAGCAGTACTTC
-	once	TRBV7-2	TRBJ2-5	CASSLFGTQQETQYF	TGTGCCAGCAGCTTATTTGGGACACAACAAGAGACCCAGTACTTC
-	many	TRBV28	TRBJ2-5	CASSPVLGVGYQETQYF	TGTGCCAGCAGCCCCGTTCTGGGGGTTGGATACCAAGAGACCCAGTACTTC
-	-	TRBV13	TRBJ2-2	CASTPMRAGELFF	TGTGCCAGCACCCCCATGAGGGCCGGGGAGCTGTTTTTT
-	few	TRBV7-8	TRBJ2-7	CASSSMTFSYEQYF	TGTGCCAGCAGCTCAATGACTTTTTCCTACGAGCAGTACTTC
-	few	TRBV4-3	TRBJ2-7	CASSLARGYEQYF	TGCGCCAGCAGCCTAGCAAGGGGGTACGAGCAGTACTTC
-	-	TRBV12-3/TRBV12-4	TRBJ2-2	CAIKTNTGELFF	TGTGCCATCAAGACGAACACCGGGGAGCTGTTTTTT
-	few	TRBV28	TRBJ2-3	CASSWESWDTQYF	TGTGCCAGCAGTTGGGAGTCTTGGGATACGCAGTATTTT
TRBD2	many	TRBV7-9	TRBJ2-3	CASSSPAGGPGDTQYF	TGTGCCAGCAGCTCGCCAGCGGGAGGGCCAGGAGATACGCAGTATTTT
TRBD2	-	TRBV13	TRBJ2-4	CASSPTGRAGGNIQYF	TGTGCCAGCAGCCCGACCGGGCGAGCGGGAGGAAACATTCAGTACTTC
-	-	TRBV4-1	TRBJ2-3	CASTNKGRTDTQYF	TGCGCCAGCACAAACAAGGGGCGCACAGATACGCAGTATTTT
TRBD2	-	TRBV20-1	TRBJ2-3	CSAYQLAPSTDTQYF	TGCAGTGCATATCAACTAGCGCCTAGCACAGATACGCAGTATTTT
-	few	TRBV9	TRBJ2-1	CASSRSYNEQFF	TGTGCCAGCAGCAGGTCCTACAATGAGCAGTTCTTC
-	-	TRBV11-2	TRBJ2-5	CASSGETQYF	TGTGCCAGCAGCGGGGAGACCCAGTACTTC
-	-	TRBV19	TRBJ1-5	CASSPRSSNQPQHF	TGTGCCAGTAGCCCGCGATCTAGCAATCAGCCCCAGCATTTT
-	-	TRBV6-5	TRBJ1-3	CFSTTGNTIYF	TGTTTCAGCACGACTGGAAACACCATATATTTT
-	-	TRBV7-2	TRBJ1-1	CASNPGSFEAFF	TGTGCCAGCAACCCCGGGAGCTTTGAAGCTTTCTTT
-	-	TRBV13	TRBJ2-1	CASSLGAGTYNEQFF	TGTGCCAGCAGCTTAGGAGCCGGAACCTACAATGAGCAGTTCTTC
-	many	TRBV6-5	TRBJ1-2	CASSYGRGYTF	TGTGCCAGCAGTTACGGTCGTGGCTACACCTTC
TRBD2	-	TRBV5-4	TRBJ2-1	CASSSSWGGEQFF	TGTGCCAGCAGCTCCTCCTGGGGGGGTGAGCAGTTCTTC
-	many	TRBV25-1	TRBJ2-7	CASSEGFEGTYEQYF	TGTGCCAGCAGTGAAGGGTTTGAGGGTACCTACGAGCAGTACTTC
TRBD1	many	TRBV20-1	TRBJ1-1	CSAPNRDRGSGTEAFF	TGCAGTGCTCCCAACCGGGACAGGGGATCGGGCACTGAAGCTTTCTTT
-	-	TRBV6-5	TRBJ2-7	CASSPRRHEQYF	TGTGCCAGCAGTCCCCGACGGCACGAGCAGTACTTC
TRBD1	-	TRBV14	TRBJ1-5	CASSQWTGEPQHF	TGTGCCAGCAGCCAGTGGACAGGGGAGCCCCAGCATTTT
-	many	TRBV7-2	TRBJ1-5	CASSLTGGLGNQPQHF	TGTGCCAGCAGCTTAACTGGAGGGTTGGGCAATCAGCCCCAGCATTTT
-	few	TRBV27	TRBJ1-5	CASSLGYRHYQHF	TGTGCCAGCAGTTTAGGGTACCGGCACTACCAGCATTTT
-	-	TRBV12-5	TRBJ1-2	CASGLVESMDGYTF	TGTGCTAGTGGTTTGGTTGAATCGATGGATGGCTACACCTTC
-	few	TRBV9	TRBJ2-3	CASSALMMDTQYF	TGTGCCAGCAGCGCCCTGATGATGGATACGCAGTATTTT
-	-	TRBV4-3	TRBJ2-7	CAGSDYRASEQYF	TGCGCCGGCAGCGATTACAGGGCCTCCGAGCAGTACTTC
TRBD2	-	TRBV29-1	TRBJ2-1	CSVAGGAYNEQFF	TGCAGCGTTGCTGGGGGGGCCTACAATGAGCAGTTCTTC
-	once	TRBV28	TRBJ1-6	CASTQGISSYNSPLHF	TGTGCCAGCACCCAGGGAATCAGCTCCTATAATTCACCCCTCCACTTT
-	-	TRBV5-1	TRBJ2-7	CASSDGLAGRLYEQYF	TGCGCCAGCAGCGATGGGTTGGCAGGGCGACTCTACGAGCAGTACTTC
-	-	TRBV4-1	TRBJ2-3	CASSQDEGSPSTDTQYF	TGCGCCAGCAGCCAAGACGAGGGGAGCCCTAGCACAGATACGCAGTATTTT
-	-	TRBV7-2	TRBJ1-6	CASSLAVLSGIGSPLHF	TGTGCCAGCAGCTTAGCGGTTTTATCGGGTATCGGCTCACCCCTCCACTTT
TRBD2	-	TRBV27	TRBJ2-5	CASRLAGAQYF	TGTGCCAGCAGATTAGCGGGGGCCCAGTACTTC
TRBD2	-	TRBV13	TRBJ2-7	CASCLGWTSPSYEQYF	TGTGCCAGCTGCTTGGGTTGGACTAGCCCTTCCTACGAGCAGTACTTC
-	-	TRBV4-3	TRBJ2-5	CASSLADTQETQYF	TGCGCCAGCAGCCTGGCGGACACACAAGAGACCCAGTACTTC
-	-	TRBV6-5	TRBJ2-5	CASAGAGTPQETQYF	TGTGCCAGCGCGGGGGCCGGGACACCACAAGAGACCCAGTACTTC
-	few	TRBV9	TRBJ2-4	CASSVGVGKNIQYF	TGTGCCAGCAGCGTAGGGGTCGGCAAAAACATTCAGTACTTC
-	-	TRBV6-2/TRBV6-3	TRBJ2-6	CASGYLQGAGANVLTF	TGTGCCAGCGGTTACCTGCAGGGAGCTGGGGCCAACGTCCTGACTTTC
TRBD2	few	TRBV20-1	TRBJ2-7	CSARWRGGYYEQYF	TGCAGTGCCAGGTGGAGGGGAGGGTACTACGAGCAGTACTTC
-	few	TRBV14	TRBJ1-1	CARRPKNTEAFF	TGTGCCAGGAGACCGAAGAACACTGAAGCTTTCTTT
TRBD2	many	TRBV12-3/TRBV12-4	TRBJ2-7	CASSSGGYEQYF	TGTGCCAGCAGTTCGGGGGGCTACGAGCAGTACTTC